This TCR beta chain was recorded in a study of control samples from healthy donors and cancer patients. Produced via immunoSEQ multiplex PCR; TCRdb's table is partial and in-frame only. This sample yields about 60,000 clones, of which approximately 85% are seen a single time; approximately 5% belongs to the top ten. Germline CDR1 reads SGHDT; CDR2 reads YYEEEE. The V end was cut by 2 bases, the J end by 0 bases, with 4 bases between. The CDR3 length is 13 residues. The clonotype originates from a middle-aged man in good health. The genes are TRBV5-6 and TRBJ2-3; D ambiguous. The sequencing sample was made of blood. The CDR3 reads CASSFPSTDTQYF. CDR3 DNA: TGTGCCAGCAGCTTCCCGAGCACAGATACGCAGTATTTT.